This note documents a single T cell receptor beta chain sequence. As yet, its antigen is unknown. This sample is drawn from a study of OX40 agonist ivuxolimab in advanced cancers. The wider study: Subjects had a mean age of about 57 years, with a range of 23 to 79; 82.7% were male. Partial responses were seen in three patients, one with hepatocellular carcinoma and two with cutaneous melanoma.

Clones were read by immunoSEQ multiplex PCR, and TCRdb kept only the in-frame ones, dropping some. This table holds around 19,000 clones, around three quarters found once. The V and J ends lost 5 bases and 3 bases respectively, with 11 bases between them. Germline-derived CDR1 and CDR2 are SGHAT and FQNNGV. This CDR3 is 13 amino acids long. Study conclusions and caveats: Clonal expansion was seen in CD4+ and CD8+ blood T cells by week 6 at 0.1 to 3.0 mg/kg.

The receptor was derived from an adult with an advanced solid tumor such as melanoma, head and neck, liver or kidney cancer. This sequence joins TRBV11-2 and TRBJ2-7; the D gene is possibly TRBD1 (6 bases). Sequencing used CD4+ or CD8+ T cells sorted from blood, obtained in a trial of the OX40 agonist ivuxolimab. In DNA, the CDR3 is TGTGCCAGCAGCATAGGGACACGCTACGAGCAGTACTTC. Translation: CASSIGTRYEQYF. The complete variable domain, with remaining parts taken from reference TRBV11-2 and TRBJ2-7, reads EAGVAQSPRYKIIEKRQSVAFWCNPISGHATLYWYQQILGQGPKLLIQFQNNGVVDDSQLPKDRFSAERLKGVDSTLKIQPAKLEDSAVYLCASSIGTRYEQYFGPGTRLTVT.